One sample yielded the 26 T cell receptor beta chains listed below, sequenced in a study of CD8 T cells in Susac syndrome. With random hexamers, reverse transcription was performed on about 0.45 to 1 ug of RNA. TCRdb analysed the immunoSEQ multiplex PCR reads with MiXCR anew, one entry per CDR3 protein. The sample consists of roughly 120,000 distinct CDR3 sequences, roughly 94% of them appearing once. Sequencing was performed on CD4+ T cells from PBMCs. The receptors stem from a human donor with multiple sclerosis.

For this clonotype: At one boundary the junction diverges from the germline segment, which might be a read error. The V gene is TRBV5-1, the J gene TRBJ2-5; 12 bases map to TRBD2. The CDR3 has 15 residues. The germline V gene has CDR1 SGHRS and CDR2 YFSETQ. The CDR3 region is CASSDGLAGKETQYF. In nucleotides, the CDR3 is TGCGCTAGCAGCGACGGACTAGCGGGGAAGGAGACCCAGTACTTC.

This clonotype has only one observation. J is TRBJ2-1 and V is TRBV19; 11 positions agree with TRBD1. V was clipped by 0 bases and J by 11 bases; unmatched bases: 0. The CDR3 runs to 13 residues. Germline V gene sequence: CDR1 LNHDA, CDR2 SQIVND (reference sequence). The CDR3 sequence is CASSIEDRGQQFF. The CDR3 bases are TGTGCCAGTAGTATAGAGGACAGGGGGCAGCAGTTCTTC.

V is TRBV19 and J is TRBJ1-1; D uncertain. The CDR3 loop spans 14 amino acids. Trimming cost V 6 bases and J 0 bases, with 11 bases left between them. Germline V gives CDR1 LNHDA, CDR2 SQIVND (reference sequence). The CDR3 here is CASSRRTVNTEAFF. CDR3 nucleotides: TGTGCCAGTAGCCGAAGGACGGTGAACACTGAAGCTTTCTTT.

CDR3 in DNA: TGTGCCAGCAGCCCCGGGACAGCTGGAAACACCATATATTTT. Translation: CASSPGTAGNTIYF. The chain employs TRBV12-3 or TRBV12-4 and TRBJ1-3; 7 bases line up with TRBD1. With 6 bases clipped from V and 2 bases from J, the junction kept 4 bases outside the gene matches. The length of the CDR3 is 14 residues.

CDR3: CASSLEGLGVTDTQYF. The CDR3 DNA sequence: TGCGCCAGCAGCTTGGAGGGCCTAGGGGTCACAGATACGCAGTATTTT. This sequence joins TRBV5-1 and TRBJ2-3, with D perhaps matching TRBD1 (5 bases). The length of the CDR3 is 16 residues. The V gene lost 0 bases and the J gene lost 2 bases, with 13 bases spanning the gap. CDR1 is SGHRS and CDR2 is YFSETQ in the germline V gene.

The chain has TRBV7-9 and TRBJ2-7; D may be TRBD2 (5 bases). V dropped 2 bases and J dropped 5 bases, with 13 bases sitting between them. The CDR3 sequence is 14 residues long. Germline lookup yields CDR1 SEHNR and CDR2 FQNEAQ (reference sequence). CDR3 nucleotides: TGTGCCAGCAGCTTATTCGGGGAGCAGCACGAGCAGTACTTC. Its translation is CASSLFGEQHEQYF.

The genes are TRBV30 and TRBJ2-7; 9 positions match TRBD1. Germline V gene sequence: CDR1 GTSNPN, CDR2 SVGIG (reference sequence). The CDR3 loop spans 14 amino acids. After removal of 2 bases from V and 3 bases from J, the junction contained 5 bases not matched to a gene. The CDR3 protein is CAWSKGQGNYEQYF. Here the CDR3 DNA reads TGTGCCTGGAGTAAAGGACAGGGGAACTACGAGCAGTACTTC.

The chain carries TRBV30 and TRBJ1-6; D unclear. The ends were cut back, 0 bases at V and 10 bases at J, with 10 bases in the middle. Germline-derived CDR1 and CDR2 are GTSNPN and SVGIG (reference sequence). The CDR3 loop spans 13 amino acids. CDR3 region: CAWSVPGISPLHF. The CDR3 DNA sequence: TGTGCCTGGAGTGTACCTGGGATCTCACCCCTCCACTTT.

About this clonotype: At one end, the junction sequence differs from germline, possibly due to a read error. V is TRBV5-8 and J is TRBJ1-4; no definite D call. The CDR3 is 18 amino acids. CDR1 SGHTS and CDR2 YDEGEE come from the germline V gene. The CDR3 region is CASSLLPAAFATSEKLFF. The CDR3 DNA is TGTGCCAGCAGCTTGCTCCCTGCAGCCTTCGCAACTAGTGAAAAACTGTTTTTT.

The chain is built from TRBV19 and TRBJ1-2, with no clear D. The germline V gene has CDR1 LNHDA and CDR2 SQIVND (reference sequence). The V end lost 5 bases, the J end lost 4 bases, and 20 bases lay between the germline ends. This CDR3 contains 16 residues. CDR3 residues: CASSVRRTEAPYGYTF. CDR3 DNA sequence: TGTGCCAGTAGTGTAAGGAGGACTGAAGCTCCCTATGGCTACACCTTC.

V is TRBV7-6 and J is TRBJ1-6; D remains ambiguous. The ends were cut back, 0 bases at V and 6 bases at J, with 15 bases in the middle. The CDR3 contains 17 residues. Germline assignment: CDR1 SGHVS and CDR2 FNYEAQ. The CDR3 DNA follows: TGTGCCAGCAGCTTAGCGGTTGCGGGGAGAATTAATTCACCCCTCCACTTT. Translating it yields CASSLAVAGRINSPLHF.

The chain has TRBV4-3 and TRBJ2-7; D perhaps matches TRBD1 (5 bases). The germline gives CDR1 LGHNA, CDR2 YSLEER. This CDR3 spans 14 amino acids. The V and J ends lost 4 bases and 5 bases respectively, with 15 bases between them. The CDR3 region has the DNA TGCGCCAGCAGCCGAGACTGGCAGGGCAACGAGCAGTACTTC. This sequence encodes CASSRDWQGNEQYF.

The CDR3 DNA reads as TGTGCCATCAGCCCGATGAACACCGGGGAGCTGTTTTTT. It encodes CAISPMNTGELFF. The V call is TRBV10-3, the J call TRBJ2-2; D gene ambiguous. This CDR3 contains 13 residues. Germline loops: CDR1 ENHRY, CDR2 SYGVKD. V gave up 6 bases and J gave up 1 base, with 6 bases separating them.

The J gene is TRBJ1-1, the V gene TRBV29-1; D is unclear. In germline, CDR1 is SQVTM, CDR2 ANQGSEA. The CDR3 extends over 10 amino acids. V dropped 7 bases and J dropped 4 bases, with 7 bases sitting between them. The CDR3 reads CSGHFTEAFF. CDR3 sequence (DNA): TGCAGCGGCCATTTCACTGAAGCTTTCTTT.

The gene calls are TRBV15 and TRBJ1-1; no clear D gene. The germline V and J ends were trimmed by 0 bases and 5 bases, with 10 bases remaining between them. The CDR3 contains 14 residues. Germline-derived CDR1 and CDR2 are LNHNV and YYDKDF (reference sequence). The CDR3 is CATSRDRPRTEAFF. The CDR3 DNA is TGTGCCACCAGCAGAGATAGGCCGCGGACTGAAGCTTTCTTT.

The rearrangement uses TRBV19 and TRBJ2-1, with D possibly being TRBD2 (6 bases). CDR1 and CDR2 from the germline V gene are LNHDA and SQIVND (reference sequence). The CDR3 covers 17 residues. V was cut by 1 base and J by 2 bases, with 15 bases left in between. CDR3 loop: CASSIGVGGIPYNEQFF. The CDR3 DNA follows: TGTGCCAGTAGTATAGGTGTGGGCGGGATACCCTACAATGAGCAGTTCTTC.

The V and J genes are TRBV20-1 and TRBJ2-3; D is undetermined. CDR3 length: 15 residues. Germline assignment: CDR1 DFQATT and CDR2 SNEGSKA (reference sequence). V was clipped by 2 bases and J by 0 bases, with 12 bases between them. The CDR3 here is CSARKTEISTDTQYF. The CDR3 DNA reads TGCAGTGCTAGAAAAACGGAAATTAGCACAGATACGCAGTATTTT.

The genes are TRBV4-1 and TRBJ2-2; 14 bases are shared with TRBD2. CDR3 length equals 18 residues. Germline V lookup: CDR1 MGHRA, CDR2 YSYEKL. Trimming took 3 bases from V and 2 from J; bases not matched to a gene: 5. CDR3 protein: CASSHAGLAGGNTGELFF. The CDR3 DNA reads TGCGCCAGCAGCCACGCCGGACTAGCGGGAGGTAACACCGGGGAGCTGTTTTTT.

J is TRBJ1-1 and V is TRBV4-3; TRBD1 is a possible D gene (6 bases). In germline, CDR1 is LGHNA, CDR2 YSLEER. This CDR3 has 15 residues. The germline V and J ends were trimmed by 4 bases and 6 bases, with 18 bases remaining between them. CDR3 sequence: CASSRIWGGAAEAFF. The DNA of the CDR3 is TGCGCCAGCAGCCGGATTTGGGGGGGCGCGGCTGAAGCTTTCTTT.

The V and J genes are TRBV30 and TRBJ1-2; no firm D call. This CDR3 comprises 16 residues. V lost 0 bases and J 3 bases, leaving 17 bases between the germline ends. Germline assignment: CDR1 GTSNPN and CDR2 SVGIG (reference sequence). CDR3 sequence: CAWSVGIRVDDYGYTF. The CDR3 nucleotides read TGTGCCTGGAGTGTTGGTATTAGGGTAGACGACTATGGCTACACCTTC. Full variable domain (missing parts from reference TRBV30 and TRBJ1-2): SQTIHQWPATLVQPVGSPLSLECTVEGTSNPNLYWYRQAAGRGLQLLFYSVGIGQISSEVPQNLSASRPQDRQFILSSKKLLLSDSGFYLCAWSVGIRVDDYGYTFGSGTRLTVV.

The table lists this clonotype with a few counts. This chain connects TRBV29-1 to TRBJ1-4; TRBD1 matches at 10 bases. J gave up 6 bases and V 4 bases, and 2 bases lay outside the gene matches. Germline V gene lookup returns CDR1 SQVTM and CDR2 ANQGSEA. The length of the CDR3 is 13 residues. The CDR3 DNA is TGCAGCGTTGCCGGGACAGGGGATGAAAAACTGTTTTTT. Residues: CSVAGTGDEKLFF.

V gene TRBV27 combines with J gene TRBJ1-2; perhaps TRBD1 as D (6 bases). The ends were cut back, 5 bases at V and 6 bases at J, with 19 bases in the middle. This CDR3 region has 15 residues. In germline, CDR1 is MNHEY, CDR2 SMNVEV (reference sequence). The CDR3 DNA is TGTGCCAGCAGTGGGAGGGGGGGGACCAGACATGGCTACACCTTC. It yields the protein CASSGRGGTRHGYTF.

CDR3 amino acids: CASSAQGNTEAFF. For the CDR3, the DNA is TGTGCCAGCAGTGCACAGGGAAACACTGAAGCTTTCTTT. The gene calls are TRBV6-2 or TRBV6-3 and TRBJ1-1; D might be TRBD1 (6 bases). The V end was cut by 5 bases, the J end by 2 bases, with 9 bases between. CDR1 is MNHEY and CDR2 is SVGEGT in the germline V gene. This CDR3 spans 13 amino acids.

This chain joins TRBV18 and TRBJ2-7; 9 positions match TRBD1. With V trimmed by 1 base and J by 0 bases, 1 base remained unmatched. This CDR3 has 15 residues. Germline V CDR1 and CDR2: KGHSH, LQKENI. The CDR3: CASSPRDRASYEQYF. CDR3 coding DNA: TGTGCCAGCTCACCACGGGACAGGGCCTCCTACGAGCAGTACTTC.

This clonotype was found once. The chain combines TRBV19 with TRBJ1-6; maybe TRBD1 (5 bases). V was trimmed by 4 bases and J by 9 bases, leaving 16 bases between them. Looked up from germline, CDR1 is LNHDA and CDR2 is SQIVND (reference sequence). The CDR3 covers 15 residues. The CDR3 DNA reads TGTGCCAGTAGTACCGGAGGTACAGACAGTTCACCCCTCCACTTT. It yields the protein CASSTGGTDSSPLHF.

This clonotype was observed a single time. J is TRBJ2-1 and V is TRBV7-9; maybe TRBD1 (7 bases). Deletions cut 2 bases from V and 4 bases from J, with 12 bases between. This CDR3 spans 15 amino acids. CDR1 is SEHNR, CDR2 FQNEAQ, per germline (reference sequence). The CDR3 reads CASSLRSGGYNEQFF. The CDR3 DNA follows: TGTGCCAGCAGCTTAAGATCAGGGGGGTACAATGAGCAGTTCTTC.